These 26 T cell receptor beta chains originate from one sample sequenced in a study of cytomegalovirus exposure and HLA in healthy donors. The PCR had 60 Vbeta and 13 Jbeta primers. Profiled with immunoSEQ multiplex PCR; TCRdb holds only in-frame clones, not every one. The sample carries 100,000 or so clones, approximately 80% recorded once. Input material: PBMCs. The receptor set was obtained from a middle-aged woman in good health and CMV-seropositive.

This clone has just a few counts. This chain joins TRBV5-8 and TRBJ2-3; 7 bases fit TRBD2. CDR1 is SGHTS, CDR2 YDEGEE, per germline. V shed 3 bases, J shed 3 bases, and the junction held 7 bases outside the gene matches. This CDR3 spans 15 amino acids. The DNA for the CDR3 is TGTGCCAGCAGCTCTCCGGGACTACCTACAGATACGCAGTATTTT. It yields the protein CASSSPGLPTDTQYF.

The gene calls are TRBV25-1 and TRBJ1-1, with D possibly being TRBD1 (5 bases). CDR3 length: 12 residues. The germline V and J ends were trimmed by 5 bases and 6 bases, with 10 bases remaining between them. The V gene's germline CDR1 is MGHDK and CDR2 SYGVNS. The CDR3 region has the DNA TGTGCCAGCAGTAGGGGCCGTCCTGAAGCTTTCTTT. The encoded protein is CASSRGRPEAFF. Looking up the rest from reference TRBV25-1 and TRBJ1-1 gives the full variable domain: EADIYQTPRYLVIGTGKKITLECSQTMGHDKMYWYQQDPGMELHLIHYSYGVNSTEKGDLSSESTVSRIRTEHFPLTLESARPSHTSQYLCASSRGRPEAFFGQGTRLTVV.

The V gene is TRBV27, the J gene TRBJ2-7, with 10 bases identical to TRBD1. CDR3 length: 14 amino acids. Trimming cost V 6 bases and J 5 bases; bases outside gene matches: 7. Germline V gives CDR1 MNHEY, CDR2 SMNVEV (reference sequence). CDR3 amino acids: CASSRGQGENEQYF. In DNA form, the CDR3 reads TGTGCCAGCAGCCGCGGACAGGGGGAGAACGAGCAGTACTTC.

The CDR3 sequence: CASSLGLGGPYEQYF. The CDR3 DNA reads TGTGCCAGCAGCTTAGGACTAGGTGGACCCTACGAGCAGTACTTC. The V gene is TRBV7-9, the J gene TRBJ2-7, with a tentative D call TRBD2 (6 bases). This CDR3 is 15 amino acids long. Trimming removed 1 base at V and 2 bases at J, with 12 bases between. Germline V gene data show CDR1 as SEHNR and CDR2 as FQNEAQ (reference sequence).

The chain uses TRBV5-1 and TRBJ1-1; TRBD1 aligns across 7 bases. Germline V lookup: CDR1 SGHRS, CDR2 YFSETQ. Unmatched junction bases numbered 6, after V lost 3 bases and J lost 7 bases. This CDR3 spans 13 amino acids. The CDR3 here is CASSSDREVEAFF. DNA for the CDR3: TGCGCCAGCAGCTCCGACAGGGAGGTTGAAGCTTTCTTT.

DNA for the CDR3: TGCGCCAGCAGCCAAGAAGGCAGGGTTCCCAATCAGCCCCAGCATTTT. Translating gives CASSQEGRVPNQPQHF. This sequence joins TRBV4-1 and TRBJ1-5, with a weak D call TRBD1 (5 bases). Trimming stripped 0 bases from V and 3 bases from J, with 12 bases between. Germline V CDR1 and CDR2: MGHRA, YSYEKL. The CDR3 is 16 amino acids.

The chain employs TRBV5-1 and TRBJ2-7; no definite D call. The germline gives CDR1 SGHRS, CDR2 YFSETQ. The CDR3 spans 13 residues. V lost 0 bases and J lost 4, with 8 bases in between. The CDR3 is CASSLEQLYEQYF. DNA for the CDR3: TGCGCCAGCAGCTTGGAACAGCTTTACGAGCAGTACTTC.

V usage is TRBV15 and J usage is TRBJ2-5; perhaps TRBD2 as D (7 bases). CDR1 LNHNV and CDR2 YYDKDF come from the germline V gene (reference sequence). This CDR3 region has 13 residues. The V gene lost 0 bases and the J gene lost 10 bases, with 12 bases spanning the gap. The CDR3 DNA is TGTGCCACCAGCAGAGATTTAGGGGGGGACCAGTACTTC. Encoded protein: CATSRDLGGDQYF.

The rearrangement links TRBV30 to TRBJ1-1; no clear D gene. This CDR3 region has 16 residues. Between the trimmed V and J ends, which lost 2 bases and 1 base, there was a span of 17 bases. CDR1 and CDR2 from the germline V gene are GTSNPN and SVGIG (reference sequence). In DNA form, the CDR3 reads TGTGCCTGGAGTCCCGGGCCGTGGCGGGCGAACACTGAAGCTTTCTTT. Translated, it gives CAWSPGPWRANTEAFF. Filled out from reference TRBV30 and TRBJ1-1, the complete variable domain reads SQTIHQWPATLVQPVGSPLSLECTVEGTSNPNLYWYRQAAGRGLQLLFYSVGIGQISSEVPQNLSASRPQDRQFILSSKKLLLSDSGFYLCAWSPGPWRANTEAFFGQGTRLTVV.

The chain has TRBV9 and TRBJ1-1, with D possibly being TRBD1 (5 bases). The CDR3 has 15 amino acids. V was shortened by 0 bases and J by 2 bases, with 11 bases between the two germline ends. Germline CDR1 and CDR2: SGDLS and YYNGEE. The CDR3 nucleotides read TGTGCCAGCAGCGTAGGTTTAGGGGCTAACACTGAAGCTTTCTTT. As protein: CASSVGLGANTEAFF.

J is TRBJ1-2 and V is TRBV5-1; 8 bases fit TRBD1. CDR1 SGHRS and CDR2 YFSETQ come from the germline V gene. After removal of 1 base from V and 7 bases from J, the junction contained 3 bases not matched to a gene. This CDR3 contains 13 residues. DNA of the CDR3: TGCGCCAGCAGCTTGCACGGGACAGGTGGCTACACCTTC. It codes for CASSLHGTGGYTF.

V gene TRBV4-1 combines with J gene TRBJ2-1; 10 nucleotides match TRBD2. Unmatched junction bases numbered 1, after V lost 4 bases and J lost 1 base. This CDR3 is 15 amino acids long. Germline assignment: CDR1 MGHRA and CDR2 YSYEKL. DNA of the CDR3: TGCGCCAGCAGCCCTAGCGGGGGTTCCTACAATGAGCAGTTCTTC. Its translation is CASSPSGGSYNEQFF.

Here the CDR3 reads CASSLPGQWETQYF. DNA of the CDR3: TGTGCCAGCAGTCTTCCGGGACAGTGGGAGACCCAGTACTTC. This chain connects TRBV6-6 to TRBJ2-5, with TRBD1 matching 7 bases. Germline lookup yields CDR1 MNHNY and CDR2 SVGAGI (reference sequence). V was pared by 5 bases and J by 5 bases, with 8 bases of the junction left unmatched. The CDR3 sequence is 14 residues long.

This clone was detected many times. The genes are TRBV6-5 and TRBJ1-1; 7 bases are shared with TRBD1. The CDR3 is 12 amino acids. Germline V gene data show CDR1 as MNHEY and CDR2 as SVGAGI. The junction had 6 bases not matched to a gene; V was cut back by 6 bases and J by 8 bases. The CDR3 loop reads CASSYTGAEAFF. CDR3 sequence (DNA): TGTGCCAGCAGCTACACAGGGGCCGAAGCTTTCTTT.

This rearrangement joins TRBV28 to TRBJ2-7; 8 bases are shared with TRBD2. CDR1 is MDHEN, CDR2 SYDVKM, per germline. The V and J ends lost 6 bases and 5 bases, in that order; junction bases with no gene match: 9. The CDR3 is 14 amino acids. For the CDR3, the DNA is TGTGCCAGCAGCCGGGGGGGGACAATCGACGAGCAGTACTTC. This sequence encodes CASSRGGTIDEQYF.

The V and J genes are TRBV6-5 and TRBJ1-1; D is ambiguous. The CDR3 length is 11 residues. Trimming took off 5 bases at V and 7 bases at J, with 8 bases between the two ends. Germline loops: CDR1 MNHEY, CDR2 SVGAGI. The chain's CDR3 is CASSTRGEAFF. The DNA for the CDR3 is TGTGCCAGCAGTACCCGGGGTGAAGCTTTCTTT.

The chain carries TRBV19 and TRBJ2-7; D is possibly TRBD2 (6 bases). With 5 bases removed from V and 6 bases from J, the gap between germline ends came to 17 bases. This CDR3 spans 14 amino acids. CDR1 LNHDA and CDR2 SQIVND come from the germline V gene (reference sequence). In DNA form, the CDR3 reads TGTGCCAGTAGTCCCCAGGCGGGGTCGGGCGAGCAGTACTTC. The encoded protein is CASSPQAGSGEQYF. Based on the CDR3 plus reference TRBV19 and TRBJ2-7, the full variable domain is DGGITQSPKYLFRKEGQNVTLSCEQNLNHDAMYWYRQDPGQGLRLIYYSQIVNDFQKGDIAEGYSVSREKKESFPLTVTSAQKNPTAFYLCASSPQAGSGEQYFGPGTRLTVT.

The V call is TRBV9, the J call TRBJ2-5; a weak D match, TRBD1 (5 bases). The CDR3 runs to 14 residues. V lost 0 bases, J lost 4 bases, and 10 bases lay in between. Germline V gives CDR1 SGDLS, CDR2 YYNGEE. CDR3 coding DNA: TGTGCCAGCAGCGTAGACCAGGGTCGAGAGACCCAGTACTTC. This translates into CASSVDQGRETQYF.

The DNA for the CDR3 is TGTGCCAGCAGCTTAGCCGGACACCGAGCGAACACTGAAGCTTTCTTT. Amino acid sequence: CASSLAGHRANTEAFF. This chain connects TRBV7-2 to TRBJ1-1; possibly TRBD1 for D (5 bases). Germline values: CDR1 SGHTA, CDR2 FQGNSA. The CDR3 has 16 residues. V lost 0 bases, J lost 1 base, and 12 bases lay in between.

This chain uses TRBV5-4 with TRBJ2-3, with D possibly TRBD1 on 5 matching bases. Trimming shortened V by 5 bases and J by 2 bases, and 15 bases separated the two germline ends. This CDR3 contains 15 residues. In germline, CDR1 is SGHNT, CDR2 YYREEE (reference sequence). The CDR3 sequence is CASRSYDSPTDTQYF. CDR3 nucleotide sequence: TGTGCCAGCAGATCCTATGACAGCCCCACAGATACGCAGTATTTT.

The chain joins TRBV27 to TRBJ1-1, with TRBD1 identical over 7 bases. V was pared by 6 bases and J by 6 bases, with 7 bases of the junction left unmatched. Germline-derived CDR1 and CDR2 are MNHEY and SMNVEV (reference sequence). CDR3 length equals 13 residues. CDR3 amino acids: CASSAGTVPEAFF. The CDR3 coding sequence is TGTGCCAGCAGCGCCGGGACAGTTCCTGAAGCTTTCTTT.

J is TRBJ1-1 and V is TRBV4-2; 10 bases are a match to TRBD1. Germline CDR1 reads LGHNA; CDR2 reads YNFKEQ. V shed 8 bases, J shed 8 bases, and the junction held 8 bases outside the gene matches. CDR3 length: 13 residues. DNA for the CDR3: TGTGCCAGCGACCGGGGACAGGGGACCGAAGCTTTCTTT. It encodes CASDRGQGTEAFF.

This clone came up a few times. V is TRBV7-8 and J is TRBJ2-6; D remains ambiguous. Looked up from germline, CDR1 is SGHVS and CDR2 is FQNEAQ. There are 15 residues in the CDR3. The V and J ends lost 3 bases and 0 bases respectively, with 6 bases between them. CDR3 nucleotide sequence: TGTGCCAGCAGCTTGGAGTTCTCTGGGGCCAACGTCCTGACTTTC. Translated, it gives CASSLEFSGANVLTF.

The gene calls are TRBV7-8 and TRBJ2-7; D remains ambiguous. V lost 2 bases to trimming and J lost 6 bases, with 5 bases between them. The CDR3 is 11 residues long. Per germline, CDR1 SGHVS and CDR2 FQNEAQ. The CDR3 nucleotides are TGTGCCAGCAGCTTAAAACTCGAGCAGTACTTC. This encodes CASSLKLEQYF. The whole variable domain, filled in from reference TRBV7-8 and TRBJ2-7, reads GAGVSQSPRYKVAKRGQDVALRCDPISGHVSLFWYQQALGQGPEFLTYFQNEAQLDKSGLPSDRFFAERPEGSVSTLKIQRTQQEDSAVYLCASSLKLEQYFGPGTRLTVT.

V usage is TRBV19 and J usage is TRBJ1-5, with D unresolved. CDR1 and CDR2 (germline): LNHDA, SQIVND (reference sequence). V lost 9 bases, J lost 4 bases, and 13 bases lay in between. The CDR3 is made up of 13 amino acids. The CDR3 DNA sequence: TGTGCCAGCAAATCCGGGATAAATCAGCCCCAGCATTTT. Its protein product is CASKSGINQPQHF.

The V call is TRBV30, the J call TRBJ2-7; perhaps TRBD1 as D (6 bases). Germline CDR1 is GTSNPN and CDR2 is SVGIG (reference sequence). The CDR3 consists of 12 residues. Trimming removed 2 bases from V and 3 bases from J, with 8 bases in between. The CDR3 protein is CAWSSDSYEQYF. The DNA of the CDR3 is TGTGCCTGGAGTTCGGACAGCTACGAGCAGTACTTC.